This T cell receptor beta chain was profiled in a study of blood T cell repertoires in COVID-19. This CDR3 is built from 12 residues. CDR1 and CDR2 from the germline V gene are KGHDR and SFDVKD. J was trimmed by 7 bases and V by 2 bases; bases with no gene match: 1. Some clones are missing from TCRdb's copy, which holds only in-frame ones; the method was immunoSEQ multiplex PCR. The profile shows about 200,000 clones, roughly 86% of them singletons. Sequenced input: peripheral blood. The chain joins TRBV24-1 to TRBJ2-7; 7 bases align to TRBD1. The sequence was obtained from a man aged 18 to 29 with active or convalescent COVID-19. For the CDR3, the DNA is TGTGCCACCAGTGATTACAGGGGTGAGCAGTACTTC. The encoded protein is CATSDYRGEQYF.